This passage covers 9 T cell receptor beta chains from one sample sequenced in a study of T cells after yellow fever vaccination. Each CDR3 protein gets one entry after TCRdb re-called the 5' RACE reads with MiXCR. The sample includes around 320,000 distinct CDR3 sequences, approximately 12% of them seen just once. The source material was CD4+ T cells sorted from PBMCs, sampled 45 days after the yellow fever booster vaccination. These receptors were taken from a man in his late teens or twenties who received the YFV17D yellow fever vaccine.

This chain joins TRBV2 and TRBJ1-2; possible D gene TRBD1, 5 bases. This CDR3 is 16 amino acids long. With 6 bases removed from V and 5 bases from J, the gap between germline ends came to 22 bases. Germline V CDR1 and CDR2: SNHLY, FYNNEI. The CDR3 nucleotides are TGTGCCAGCAGCGAGGGGTCGGGGGATCCTGGTTATGGCTACACCTTC. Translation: CASSEGSGDPGYGYTF.

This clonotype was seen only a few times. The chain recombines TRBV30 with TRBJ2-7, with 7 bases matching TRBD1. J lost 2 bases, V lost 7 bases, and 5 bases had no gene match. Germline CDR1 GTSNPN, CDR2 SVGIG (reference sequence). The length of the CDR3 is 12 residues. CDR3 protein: CALTGTPYEQYF. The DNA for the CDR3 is TGTGCCTTGACAGGGACCCCCTACGAGCAGTACTTC.

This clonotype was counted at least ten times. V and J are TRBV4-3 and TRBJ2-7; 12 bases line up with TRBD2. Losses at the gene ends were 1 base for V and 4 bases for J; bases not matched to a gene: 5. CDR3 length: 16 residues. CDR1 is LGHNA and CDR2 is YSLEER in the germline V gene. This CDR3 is CASSQASTSGGYEQYF. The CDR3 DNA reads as TGCGCCAGCAGCCAAGCGTCGACTAGCGGGGGTTACGAGCAGTACTTC.

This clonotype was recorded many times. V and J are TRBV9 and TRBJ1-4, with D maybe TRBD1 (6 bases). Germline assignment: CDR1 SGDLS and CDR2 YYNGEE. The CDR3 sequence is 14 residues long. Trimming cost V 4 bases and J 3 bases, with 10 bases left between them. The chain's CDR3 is CASSRGKANEKLFF. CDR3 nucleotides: TGTGCCAGCAGCAGGGGGAAGGCTAATGAAAAACTGTTTTTT.

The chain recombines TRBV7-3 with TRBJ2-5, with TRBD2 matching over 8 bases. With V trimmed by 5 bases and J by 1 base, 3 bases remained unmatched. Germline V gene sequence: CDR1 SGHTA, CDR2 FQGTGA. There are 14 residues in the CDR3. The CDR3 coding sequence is TGTGCCAGCAGCCCTCGGGAGGGCCAAGAGACCCAGTACTTC. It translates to CASSPREGQETQYF. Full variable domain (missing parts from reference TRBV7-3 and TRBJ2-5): GAGVSQTPSNKVTEKGKYVELRCDPISGHTALYWYRQSLGQGPEFLIYFQGTGAADDSGLPNDRFFAVRPEGSVSTLKIQRTERGDSAVYLCASSPREGQETQYFGPGTRLLVL.

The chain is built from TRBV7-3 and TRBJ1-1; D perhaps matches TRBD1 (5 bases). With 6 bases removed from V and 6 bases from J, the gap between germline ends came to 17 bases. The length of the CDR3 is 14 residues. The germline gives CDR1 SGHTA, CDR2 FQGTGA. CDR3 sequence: CASRGGARTAEAFF. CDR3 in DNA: TGTGCCAGCAGGGGAGGGGCTCGGACGGCTGAAGCTTTCTTT.

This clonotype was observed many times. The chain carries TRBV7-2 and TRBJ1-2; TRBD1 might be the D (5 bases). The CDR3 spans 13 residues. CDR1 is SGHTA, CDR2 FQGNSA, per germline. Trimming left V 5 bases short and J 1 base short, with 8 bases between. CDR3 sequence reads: CASSGAVNYGYTF. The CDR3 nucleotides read TGTGCCAGCAGCGGGGCAGTTAACTATGGCTACACCTTC.

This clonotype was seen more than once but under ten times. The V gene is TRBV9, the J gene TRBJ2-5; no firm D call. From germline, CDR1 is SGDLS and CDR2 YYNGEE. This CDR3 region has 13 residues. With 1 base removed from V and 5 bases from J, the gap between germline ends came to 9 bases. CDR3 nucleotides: TGTGCCAGCAGCGTAAACTCCGGGGAGACCCAGTACTTC. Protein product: CASSVNSGETQYF.

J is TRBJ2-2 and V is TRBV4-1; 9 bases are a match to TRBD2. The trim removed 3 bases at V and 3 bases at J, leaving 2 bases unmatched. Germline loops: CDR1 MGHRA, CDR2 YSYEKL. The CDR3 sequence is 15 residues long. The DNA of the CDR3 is TGCGCCAGCAGCCATCCTAGCGGGGACACCGGGGAGCTGTTTTTT. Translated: CASSHPSGDTGELFF.